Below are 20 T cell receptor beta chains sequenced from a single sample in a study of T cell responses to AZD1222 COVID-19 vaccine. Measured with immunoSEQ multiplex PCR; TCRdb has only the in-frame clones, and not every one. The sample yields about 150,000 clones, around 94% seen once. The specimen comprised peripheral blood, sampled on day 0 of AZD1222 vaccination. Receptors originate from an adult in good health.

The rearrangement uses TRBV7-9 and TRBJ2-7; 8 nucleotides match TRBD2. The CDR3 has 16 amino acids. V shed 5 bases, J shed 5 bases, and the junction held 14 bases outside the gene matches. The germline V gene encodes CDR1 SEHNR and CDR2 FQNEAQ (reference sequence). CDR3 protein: CASSPKTSGSHHEQYV. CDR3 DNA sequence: TGTGCCAGCAGCCCAAAGACCAGCGGGAGTCACCACGAGCAGTACGTC.

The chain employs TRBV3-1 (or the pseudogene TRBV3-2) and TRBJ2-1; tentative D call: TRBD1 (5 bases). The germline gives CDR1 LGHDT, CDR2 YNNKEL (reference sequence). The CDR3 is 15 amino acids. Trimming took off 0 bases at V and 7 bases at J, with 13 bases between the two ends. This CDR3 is CASSQDPTKGNEQFF. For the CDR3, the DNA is TGTGCCAGCAGCCAAGACCCGACCAAGGGGAATGAGCAGTTCTTC.

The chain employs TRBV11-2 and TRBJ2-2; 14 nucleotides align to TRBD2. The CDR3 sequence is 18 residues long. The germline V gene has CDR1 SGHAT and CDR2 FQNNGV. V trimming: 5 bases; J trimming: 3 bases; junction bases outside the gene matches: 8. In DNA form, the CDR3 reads TGTGCCAGCAGCCCCAGACTAGCGGGGGGGGCCGACACCGGGGAGCTGTTTTTT. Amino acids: CASSPRLAGGADTGELFF.

Here the CDR3 DNA reads TGTGCCAGCAGCGTGGACGGAGCTAACTATGGCTACACCTTC. It is translated as CASSVDGANYGYTF. This sequence joins TRBV2 and TRBJ1-2; D gene unclear. Between the trimmed V and J ends, which lost 6 bases and 0 bases, there was a span of 11 bases. CDR1 and CDR2 from the germline V gene are SNHLY and FYNNEI. The CDR3 has 14 amino acids.

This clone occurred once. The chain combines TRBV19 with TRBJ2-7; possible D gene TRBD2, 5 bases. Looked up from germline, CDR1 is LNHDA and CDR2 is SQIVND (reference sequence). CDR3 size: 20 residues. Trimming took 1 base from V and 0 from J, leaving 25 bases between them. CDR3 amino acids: CASSIGATREYLLSSYEQYV. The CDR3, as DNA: TGTGCCAGTAGTATAGGGGCCACCCGGGAATATCTCTTGAGCTCCTACGAGCAGTACGTC.

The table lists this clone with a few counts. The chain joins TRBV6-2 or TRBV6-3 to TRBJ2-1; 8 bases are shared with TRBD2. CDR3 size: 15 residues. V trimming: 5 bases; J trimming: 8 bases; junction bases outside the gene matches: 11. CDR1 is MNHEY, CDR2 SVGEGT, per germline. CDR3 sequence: CASSPGTSEVDEQFF. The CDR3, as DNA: TGTGCCAGCAGTCCCGGGACTAGTGAAGTCGATGAGCAGTTCTTC.

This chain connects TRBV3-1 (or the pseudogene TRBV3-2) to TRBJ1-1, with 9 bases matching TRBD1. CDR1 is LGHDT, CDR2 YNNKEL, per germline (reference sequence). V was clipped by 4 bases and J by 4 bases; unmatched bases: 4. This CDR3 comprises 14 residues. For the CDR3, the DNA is TGTGCCAGCAGCCCCGGGACAGGGACCACTGAAGCTTTCTTT. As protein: CASSPGTGTTEAFF.

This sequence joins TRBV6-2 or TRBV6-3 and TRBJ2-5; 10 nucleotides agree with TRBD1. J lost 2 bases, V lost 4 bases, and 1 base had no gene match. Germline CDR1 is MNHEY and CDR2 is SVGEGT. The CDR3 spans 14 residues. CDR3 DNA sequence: TGTGCCAGCAGTTCGGACAGGGGGCAAGAGACCCAGTACTTC. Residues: CASSSDRGQETQYF.

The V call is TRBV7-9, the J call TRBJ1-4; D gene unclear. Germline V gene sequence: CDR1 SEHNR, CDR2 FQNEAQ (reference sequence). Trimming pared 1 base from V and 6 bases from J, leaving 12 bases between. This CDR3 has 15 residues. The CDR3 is CASSLERAGYEKLFF. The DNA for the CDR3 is TGTGCCAGCAGCTTAGAGCGTGCGGGGTATGAAAAACTGTTTTTT.

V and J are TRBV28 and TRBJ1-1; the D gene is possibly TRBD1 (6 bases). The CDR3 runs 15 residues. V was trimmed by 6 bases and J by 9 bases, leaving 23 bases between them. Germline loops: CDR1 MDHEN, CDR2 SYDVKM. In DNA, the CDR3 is TGTGCCAGCAGCCCTTCGGGGGGGCGAAACTCCCAAGCTTTCTTT. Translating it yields CASSPSGGRNSQAFF.

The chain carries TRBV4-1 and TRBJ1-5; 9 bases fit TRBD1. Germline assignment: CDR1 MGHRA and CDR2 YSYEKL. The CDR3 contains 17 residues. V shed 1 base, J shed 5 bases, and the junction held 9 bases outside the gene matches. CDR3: CASSQAPKDRGYQPQHF. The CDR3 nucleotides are TGCGCCAGCAGCCAAGCCCCAAAGGACAGGGGCTATCAGCCCCAGCATTTT.

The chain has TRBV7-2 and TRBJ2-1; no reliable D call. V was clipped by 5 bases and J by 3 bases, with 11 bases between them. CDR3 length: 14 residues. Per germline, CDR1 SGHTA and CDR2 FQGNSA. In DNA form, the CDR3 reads TGTGCCAGCAGCCCAACCGCTGGCTACAATGAGCAGTTCTTC. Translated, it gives CASSPTAGYNEQFF.

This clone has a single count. The CDR3 DNA sequence: TGTGCCAGCAGCCAGACAGGGTCCTCAACTGAAGCTTTCTTT. This codes for CASSQTGSSTEAFF. The chain employs TRBV14 and TRBJ1-1; 7 bases agree with TRBD1. Germline lookup yields CDR1 SGHDN and CDR2 FVKESK. The CDR3 covers 14 residues. After removal of 3 bases from V and 5 bases from J, the junction contained 6 bases not matched to a gene.

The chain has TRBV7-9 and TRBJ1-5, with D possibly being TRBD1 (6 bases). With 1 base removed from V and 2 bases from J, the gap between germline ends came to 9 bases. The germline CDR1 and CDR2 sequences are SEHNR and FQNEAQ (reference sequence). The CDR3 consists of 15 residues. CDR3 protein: CASSLGGPGNQPQHF. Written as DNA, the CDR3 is TGTGCCAGCAGCTTAGGGGGGCCGGGCAATCAGCCCCAGCATTTT.

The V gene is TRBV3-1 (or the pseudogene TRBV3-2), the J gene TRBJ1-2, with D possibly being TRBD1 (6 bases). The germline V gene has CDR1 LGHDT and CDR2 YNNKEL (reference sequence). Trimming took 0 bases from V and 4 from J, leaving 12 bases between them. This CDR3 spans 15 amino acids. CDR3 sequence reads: CASSQDQGQVYGYTF. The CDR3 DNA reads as TGTGCCAGCAGCCAAGACCAGGGACAAGTCTATGGCTACACCTTC.

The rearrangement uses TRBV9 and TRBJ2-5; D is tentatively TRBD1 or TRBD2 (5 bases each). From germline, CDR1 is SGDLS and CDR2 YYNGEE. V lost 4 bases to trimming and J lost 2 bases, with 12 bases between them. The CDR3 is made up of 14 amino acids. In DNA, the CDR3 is TGTGCCAGCAGCCAAATGGGGGTACAAGAGACCCAGTACTTC. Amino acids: CASSQMGVQETQYF.

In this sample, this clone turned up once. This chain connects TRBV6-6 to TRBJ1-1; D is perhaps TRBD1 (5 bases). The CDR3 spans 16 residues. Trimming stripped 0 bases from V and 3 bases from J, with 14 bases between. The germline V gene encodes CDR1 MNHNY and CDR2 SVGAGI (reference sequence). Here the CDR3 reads CASSYSPPQGYTEAFF. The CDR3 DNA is TGTGCCAGCAGTTACTCCCCCCCTCAGGGCTACACTGAAGCTTTCTTT.

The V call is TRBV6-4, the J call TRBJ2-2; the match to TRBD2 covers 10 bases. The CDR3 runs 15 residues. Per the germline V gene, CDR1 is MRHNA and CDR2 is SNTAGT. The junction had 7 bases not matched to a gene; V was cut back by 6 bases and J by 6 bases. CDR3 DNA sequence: TGTGCCAGCAGAGGACTAGCGGATCCCCCCGGGGAGCTGTTTTTT. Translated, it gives CASRGLADPPGELFF.

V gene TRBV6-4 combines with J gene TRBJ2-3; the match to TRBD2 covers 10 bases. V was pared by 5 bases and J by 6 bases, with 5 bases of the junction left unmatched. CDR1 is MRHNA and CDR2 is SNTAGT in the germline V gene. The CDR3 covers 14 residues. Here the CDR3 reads CASSRAGGLDTQYF. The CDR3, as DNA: TGTGCCAGCAGTCGAGCGGGGGGGCTGGATACGCAGTATTTT.

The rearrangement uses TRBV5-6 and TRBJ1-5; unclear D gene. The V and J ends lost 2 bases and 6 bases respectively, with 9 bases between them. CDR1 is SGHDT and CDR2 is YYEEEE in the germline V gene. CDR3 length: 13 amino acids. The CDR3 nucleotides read TGTGCCAGCAGCTTATGGGAGGGTCAGCCCCAGCATTTT. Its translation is CASSLWEGQPQHF.